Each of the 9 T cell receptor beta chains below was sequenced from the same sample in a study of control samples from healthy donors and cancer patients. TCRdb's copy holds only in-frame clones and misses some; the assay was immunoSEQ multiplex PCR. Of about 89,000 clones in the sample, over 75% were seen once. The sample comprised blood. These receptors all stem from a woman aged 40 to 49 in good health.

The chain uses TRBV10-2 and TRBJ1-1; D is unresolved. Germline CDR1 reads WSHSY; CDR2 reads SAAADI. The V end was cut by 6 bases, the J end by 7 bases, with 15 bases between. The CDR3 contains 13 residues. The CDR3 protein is CASREPQASEAFF. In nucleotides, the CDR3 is TGCGCCAGCAGAGAGCCCCAGGCGAGTGAAGCTTTCTTT.

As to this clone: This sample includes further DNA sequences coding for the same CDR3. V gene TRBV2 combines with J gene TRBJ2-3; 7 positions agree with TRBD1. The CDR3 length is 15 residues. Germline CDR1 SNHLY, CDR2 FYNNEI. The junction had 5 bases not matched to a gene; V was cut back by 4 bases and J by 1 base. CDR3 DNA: TGTGCCAGCAGTGGGAGGACAGGAGGCACAGATACGCAGTATTTT. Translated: CASSGRTGGTDTQYF. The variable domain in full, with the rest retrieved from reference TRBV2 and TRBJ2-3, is EPEVTQTPSHQVTQMGQEVILRCVPISNHLYFYWYRQILGQKVEFLVSFYNNEISEKSEIFDDQFSVERPDGSNFTLKIRSTKLEDSAMYFCASSGRTGGTDTQYFGPGTRLTVL.

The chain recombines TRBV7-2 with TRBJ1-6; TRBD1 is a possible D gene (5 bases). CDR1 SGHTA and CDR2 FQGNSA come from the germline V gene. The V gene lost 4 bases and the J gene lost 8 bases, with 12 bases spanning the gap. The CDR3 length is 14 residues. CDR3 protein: CASSSSGFDSPLHF. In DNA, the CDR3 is TGTGCCAGCAGCTCCTCAGGGTTTGATTCACCCCTCCACTTT.

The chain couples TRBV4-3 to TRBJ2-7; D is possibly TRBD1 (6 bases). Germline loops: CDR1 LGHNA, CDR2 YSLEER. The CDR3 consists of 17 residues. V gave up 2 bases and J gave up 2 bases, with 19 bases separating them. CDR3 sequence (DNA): TGCGCCAGCAGCCAAAATTGGGCTGCAGGGGCCCCCTACGAGCAGTACTTC. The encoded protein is CASSQNWAAGAPYEQYF.

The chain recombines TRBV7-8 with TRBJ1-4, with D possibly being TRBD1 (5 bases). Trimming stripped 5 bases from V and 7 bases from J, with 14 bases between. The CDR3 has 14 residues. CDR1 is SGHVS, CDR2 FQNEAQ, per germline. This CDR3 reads CASSPWGQTEKLFF. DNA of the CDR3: TGTGCCAGCAGCCCCTGGGGCCAGACTGAAAAACTGTTTTTT.

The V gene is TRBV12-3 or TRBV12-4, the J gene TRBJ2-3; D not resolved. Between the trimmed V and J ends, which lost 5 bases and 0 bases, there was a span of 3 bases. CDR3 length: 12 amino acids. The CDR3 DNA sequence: TGTGCCAGCAGTACGAGCACAGATACGCAGTATTTT. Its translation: CASSTSTDTQYF.

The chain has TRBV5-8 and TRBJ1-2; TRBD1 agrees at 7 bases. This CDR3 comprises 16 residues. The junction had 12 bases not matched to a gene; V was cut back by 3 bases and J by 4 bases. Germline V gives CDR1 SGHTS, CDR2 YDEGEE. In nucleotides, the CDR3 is TGTGCCAGCAGCTCAACCGGGACAGTCCGCCCCTATGGCTACACCTTC. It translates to CASSSTGTVRPYGYTF.

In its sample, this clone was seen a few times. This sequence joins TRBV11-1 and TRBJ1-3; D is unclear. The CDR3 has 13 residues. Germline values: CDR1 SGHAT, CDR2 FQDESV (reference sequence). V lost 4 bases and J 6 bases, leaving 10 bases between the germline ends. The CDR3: CASSYAGENTIYF. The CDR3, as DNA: TGTGCCAGCAGCTATGCTGGTGAAAACACCATATATTTT.

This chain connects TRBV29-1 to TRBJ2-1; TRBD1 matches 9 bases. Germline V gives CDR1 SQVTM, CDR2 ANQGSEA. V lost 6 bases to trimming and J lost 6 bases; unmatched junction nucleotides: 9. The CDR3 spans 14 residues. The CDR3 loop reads CSVSDRGSLNEQFF. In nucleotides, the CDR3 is TGCAGCGTCTCGGACAGGGGTTCCCTCAATGAGCAGTTCTTC.